Below, 9 T cell receptor beta chains from the same sample are listed, as sequenced in a study of T cell clonotyping in hematopoietic cell transplantation. Time point noted: recipient sample about 28 days before transplant, after cytoreduction. The assay was immunoSEQ multiplex PCR, and TCRdb's table has in-frame clones only and misses some. The data contain roughly 30,000 clones, 82% of them seen just once; the ten biggest clones take up around 1.8%. This sample comprised peripheral blood mononuclear cells, obtained before stem cell transplant. The receptors come from a man aged 40-49 years with acute myeloid leukemia. Some clones in this sample may be carry-over from other donors' samples.

The sample holds one count of this clone. The chain couples TRBV6-1 to TRBJ1-2; 7 bases agree with TRBD1. This CDR3 is 15 amino acids long. V dropped 6 bases and J dropped 5; count of bases not matched to a gene: 12. The germline gives CDR1 MNHNS, CDR2 SASEGT. CDR3 sequence: CASRVQGSPFYGYTF. The CDR3 DNA sequence: TGTGCCAGCAGAGTACAGGGGTCTCCTTTTTATGGCTACACCTTC.

The rearrangement uses TRBV7-9 and TRBJ1-1; no clear D gene. The germline V gene encodes CDR1 SEHNR and CDR2 FQNEAQ (reference sequence). Trimming stripped 1 base from V and 2 bases from J, with 8 bases between. The CDR3 extends over 14 amino acids. The CDR3 DNA is TGTGCCAGCAGCTTAGATGGCGCTAACACTGAAGCTTTCTTT. Translated, it gives CASSLDGANTEAFF.

The rearrangement uses TRBV7-9 and TRBJ2-5; TRBD2 matches at 9 bases. The CDR3 totals 15 residues. Germline V gene lookup returns CDR1 SEHNR and CDR2 FQNEAQ (reference sequence). V gave up 5 bases and J gave up 1 base; unmatched junction bases: 5. The CDR3: CASSKGLAFQETQYF. The CDR3 DNA reads as TGTGCCAGCAGCAAGGGACTAGCATTCCAAGAGACCCAGTACTTC.

The chain links TRBV7-6 to TRBJ2-3, with 9 bases that match TRBD2. Germline V gene sequence: CDR1 SGHVS, CDR2 FNYEAQ. The CDR3 runs to 14 residues. V dropped 10 bases and J dropped 5; count of bases not matched to a gene: 10. CDR3 DNA sequence: TGTGCCATTGACGCGGGAGGGCCTGGAGATACGCAGTATTTT. Its translation: CAIDAGGPGDTQYF.

V usage is TRBV5-8 and J usage is TRBJ2-1; 7 bases line up with TRBD1. The J segment lost 10 bases and the V segment lost 4 bases, leaving 17 bases of the junction unmatched. The CDR3 is made up of 16 amino acids. The germline CDR1 and CDR2 sequences are SGHTS and YDEGEE. DNA for the CDR3: TGTGCCAGCAGCCCCTGGGACAGCCGGGTCATGGGGGAGCAGTTCTTC. Protein: CASSPWDSRVMGEQFF.

This clone was seen just once. The chain uses TRBV5-1 and TRBJ1-2, with 7 bases fitting TRBD1. CDR1 is SGHRS, CDR2 YFSETQ, per germline. V lost 3 bases and J lost 7; bases outside the gene matches: 15. The CDR3 has 16 amino acids. The CDR3 loop is CASSSGTASSERGYTF. In nucleotides, the CDR3 is TGCGCCAGCAGCTCAGGGACAGCTTCCTCTGAGCGTGGCTACACCTTC.

This clone occurred a few times. The chain has TRBV30 and TRBJ1-3; 8 bases align to TRBD1. V lost 2 bases and J lost 4; bases outside the gene matches: 13. Germline values: CDR1 GTSNPN, CDR2 SVGIG (reference sequence). The length of the CDR3 is 17 residues. DNA of the CDR3: TGTGCCTGGAGTAAGGCAGGGGGCGCTTTTTCCGGAAACACCATATATTTT. This codes for CAWSKAGGAFSGNTIYF.

The rearrangement links TRBV29-1 to TRBJ2-2; D is unresolved. Trimming removed 3 bases at V and 8 bases at J, with 7 bases between. CDR1 is SQVTM and CDR2 is ANQGSEA in the germline V gene. The CDR3 is 11 amino acids. CDR3 sequence (DNA): TGCAGCGTTGAGGTGCTTGGGGAGCTGTTTTTT. Protein: CSVEVLGELFF.

This rearrangement joins TRBV13 to TRBJ1-4; TRBD1 aligns across 10 bases. The junction had 18 bases not matched to a gene; V was cut back by 6 bases and J by 8 bases. The CDR3 runs 18 residues. Germline lookup yields CDR1 PRHDT and CDR2 FYEKMQ (reference sequence). CDR3 DNA sequence: TGTGCCAGCAGTCGTTTGACAGGGGGCAGCCGGTTTAGCGAAAAACTGTTTTTT. Its translation: CASSRLTGGSRFSEKLFF.